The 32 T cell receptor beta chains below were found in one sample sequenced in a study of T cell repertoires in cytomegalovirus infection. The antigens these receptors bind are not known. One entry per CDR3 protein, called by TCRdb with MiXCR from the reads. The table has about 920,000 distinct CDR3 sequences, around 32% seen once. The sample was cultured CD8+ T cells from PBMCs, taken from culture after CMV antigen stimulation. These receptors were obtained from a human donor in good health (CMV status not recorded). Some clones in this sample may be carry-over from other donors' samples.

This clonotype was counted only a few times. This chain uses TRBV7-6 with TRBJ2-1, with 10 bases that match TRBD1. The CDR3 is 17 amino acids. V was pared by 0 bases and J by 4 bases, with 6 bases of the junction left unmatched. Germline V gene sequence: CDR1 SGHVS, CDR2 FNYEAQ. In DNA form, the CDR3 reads TGTGCCAGCAGCTTAGCTCGACAGGGGGCTACGTACAATGAGCAGTTCTTC. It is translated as CASSLARQGATYNEQFF.

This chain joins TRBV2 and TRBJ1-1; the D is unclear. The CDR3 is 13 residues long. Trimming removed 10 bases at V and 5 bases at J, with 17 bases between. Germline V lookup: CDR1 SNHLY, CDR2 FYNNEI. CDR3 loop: CATPQSLKTEAFF. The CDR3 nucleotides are TGTGCCACACCTCAAAGCCTAAAAACTGAAGCTTTCTTT.

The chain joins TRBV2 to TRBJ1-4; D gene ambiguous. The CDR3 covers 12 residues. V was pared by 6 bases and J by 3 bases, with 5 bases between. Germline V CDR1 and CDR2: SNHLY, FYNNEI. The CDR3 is CASRLANEKLFF. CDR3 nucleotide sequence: TGTGCCAGCAGACTAGCTAATGAAAAACTGTTTTTT.

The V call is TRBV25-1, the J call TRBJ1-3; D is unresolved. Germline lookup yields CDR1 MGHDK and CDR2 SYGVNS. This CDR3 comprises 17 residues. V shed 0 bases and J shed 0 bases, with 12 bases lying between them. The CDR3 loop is CASSEYFKEDSGNTIYF. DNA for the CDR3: TGTGCCAGCAGTGAATATTTCAAGGAGGACTCTGGAAACACCATATATTTT.

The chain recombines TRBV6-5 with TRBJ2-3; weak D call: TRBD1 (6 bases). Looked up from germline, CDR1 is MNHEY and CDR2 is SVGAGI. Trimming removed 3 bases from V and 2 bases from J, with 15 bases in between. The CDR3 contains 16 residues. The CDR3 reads CASSYGGPTNTDTQYF. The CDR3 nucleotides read TGTGCCAGCAGTTATGGGGGCCCTACTAACACAGATACGCAGTATTTT.

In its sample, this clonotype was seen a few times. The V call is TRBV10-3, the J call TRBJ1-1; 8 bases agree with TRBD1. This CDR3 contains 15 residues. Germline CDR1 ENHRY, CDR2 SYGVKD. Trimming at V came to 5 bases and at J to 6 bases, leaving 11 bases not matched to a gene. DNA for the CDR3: TGTGCCATCAGTTCCTGGACAGGGAAGACGGCTGAAGCTTTCTTT. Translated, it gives CAISSWTGKTAEAFF.

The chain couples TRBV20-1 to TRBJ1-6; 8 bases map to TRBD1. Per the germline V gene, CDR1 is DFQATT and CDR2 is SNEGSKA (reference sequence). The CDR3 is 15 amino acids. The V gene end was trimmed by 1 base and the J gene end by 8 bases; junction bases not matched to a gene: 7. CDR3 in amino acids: CSARGTGSEYSPLHF. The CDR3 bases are TGCAGTGCTAGAGGGACAGGGTCGGAGTATTCACCCCTCCACTTT.

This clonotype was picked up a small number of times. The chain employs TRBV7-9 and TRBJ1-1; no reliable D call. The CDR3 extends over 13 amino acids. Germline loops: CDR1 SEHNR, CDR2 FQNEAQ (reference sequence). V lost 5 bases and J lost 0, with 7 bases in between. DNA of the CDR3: TGTGCCAGCAGCAACCCCTTGAACACTGAAGCTTTCTTT. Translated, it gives CASSNPLNTEAFF.

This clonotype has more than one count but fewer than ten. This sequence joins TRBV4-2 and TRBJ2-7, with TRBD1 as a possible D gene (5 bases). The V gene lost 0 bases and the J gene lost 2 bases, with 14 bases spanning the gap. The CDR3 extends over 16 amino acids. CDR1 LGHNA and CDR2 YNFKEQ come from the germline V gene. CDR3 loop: CASSQDYGALAYEQYV. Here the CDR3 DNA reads TGTGCCAGCAGCCAAGATTATGGGGCACTTGCCTACGAGCAGTACGTC.

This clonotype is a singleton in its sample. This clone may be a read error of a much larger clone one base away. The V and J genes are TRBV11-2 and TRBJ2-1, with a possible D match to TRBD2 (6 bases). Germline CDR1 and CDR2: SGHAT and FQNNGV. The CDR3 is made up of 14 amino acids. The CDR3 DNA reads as TGTGCCAGCAGCGGAGGGGCCTCTTACAAGGAGCAGTTCTTC. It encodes CASSGGASYKEQFF.

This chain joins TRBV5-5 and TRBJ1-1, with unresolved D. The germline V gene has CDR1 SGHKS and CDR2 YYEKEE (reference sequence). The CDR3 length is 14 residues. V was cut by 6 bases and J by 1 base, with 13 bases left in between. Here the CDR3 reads CASTLRGANTEAFF. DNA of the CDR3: TGTGCCAGCACCCTCCGGGGAGCGAACACTGAAGCTTTCTTT. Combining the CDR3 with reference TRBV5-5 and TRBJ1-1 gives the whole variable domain DAGVTQSPTHLIKTRGQQVTLRCSPISGHKSVSWYQQVLGQGPQFIFQYYEKEERGRGNFPDRFSARQFPNYSSELNVNALLLGDSALYLCASTLRGANTEAFFGQGTRLTVV.

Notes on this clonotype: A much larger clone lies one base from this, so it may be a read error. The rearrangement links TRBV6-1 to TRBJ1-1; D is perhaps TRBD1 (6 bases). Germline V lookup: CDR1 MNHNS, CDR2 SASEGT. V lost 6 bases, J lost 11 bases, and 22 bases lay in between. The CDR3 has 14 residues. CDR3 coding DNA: TGTGCCAGCAGCGCTCCTAAACCTACAGGGACGGCTTTCTTT. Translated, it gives CASSAPKPTGTAFF.

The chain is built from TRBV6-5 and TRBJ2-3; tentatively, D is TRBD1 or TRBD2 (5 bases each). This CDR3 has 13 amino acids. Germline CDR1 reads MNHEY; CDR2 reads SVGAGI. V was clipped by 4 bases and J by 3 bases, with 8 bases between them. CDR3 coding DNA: TGTGCCAGCAGTTGGGGGACGACAGATACGCAGTATTTT. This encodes CASSWGTTDTQYF.

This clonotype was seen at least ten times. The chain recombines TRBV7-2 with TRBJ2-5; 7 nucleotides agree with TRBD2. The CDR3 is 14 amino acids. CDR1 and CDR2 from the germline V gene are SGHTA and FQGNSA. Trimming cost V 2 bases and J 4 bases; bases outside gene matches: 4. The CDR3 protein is CASSLNGGRETQYF. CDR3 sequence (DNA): TGTGCCAGCAGCTTAAACGGGGGGAGAGAGACCCAGTACTTC. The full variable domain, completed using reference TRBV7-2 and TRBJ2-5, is GAGVSQSPSNKVTEKGKDVELRCDPISGHTALYWYRQSLGQGLEFLIYFQGNSAPDKSGLPSDRFSAERTGGSVSTLTIQRTQQEDSAVYLCASSLNGGRETQYFGPGTRLLVL.

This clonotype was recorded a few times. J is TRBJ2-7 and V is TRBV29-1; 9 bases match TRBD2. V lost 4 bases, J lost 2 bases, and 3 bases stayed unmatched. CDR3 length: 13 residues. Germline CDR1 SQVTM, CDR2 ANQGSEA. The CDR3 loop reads CSVGGGETYEQYF. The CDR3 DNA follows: TGCAGCGTTGGCGGGGGGGAGACCTACGAGCAGTACTTC.

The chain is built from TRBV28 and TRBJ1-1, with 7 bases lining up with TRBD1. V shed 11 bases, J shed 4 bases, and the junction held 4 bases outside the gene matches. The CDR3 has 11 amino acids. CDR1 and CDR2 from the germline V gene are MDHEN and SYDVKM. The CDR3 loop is CAVAGGTEAFF. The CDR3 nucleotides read TGTGCCGTTGCAGGGGGCACTGAAGCTTTCTTT.

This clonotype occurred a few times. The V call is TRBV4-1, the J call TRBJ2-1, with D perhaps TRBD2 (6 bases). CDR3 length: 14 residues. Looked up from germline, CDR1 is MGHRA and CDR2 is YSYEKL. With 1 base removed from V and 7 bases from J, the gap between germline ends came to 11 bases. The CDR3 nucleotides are TGCGCCAGCAGCCAAGGGGTTGGGGGGAATGAGCAGTTCTTC. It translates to CASSQGVGGNEQFF.

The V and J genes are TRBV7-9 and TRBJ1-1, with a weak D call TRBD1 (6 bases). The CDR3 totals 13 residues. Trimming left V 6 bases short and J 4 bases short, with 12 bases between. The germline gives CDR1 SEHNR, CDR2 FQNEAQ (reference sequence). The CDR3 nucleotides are TGTGCCAGCAGGCCCAGGGGAGGCACTGAAGCTTTCTTT. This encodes CASRPRGGTEAFF.

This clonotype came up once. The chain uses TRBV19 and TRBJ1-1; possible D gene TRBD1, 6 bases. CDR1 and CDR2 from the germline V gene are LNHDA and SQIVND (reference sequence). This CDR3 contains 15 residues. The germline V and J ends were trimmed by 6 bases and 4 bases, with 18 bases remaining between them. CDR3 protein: CASSLDRRALTEAFF. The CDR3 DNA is TGTGCCAGTAGCCTGGACAGACGGGCCCTCACTGAAGCTTTCTTT. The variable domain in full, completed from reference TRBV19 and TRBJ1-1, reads DGGITQSPKYLFRKEGQNVTLSCEQNLNHDAMYWYRQDPGQGLRLIYYSQIVNDFQKGDIAEGYSVSREKKESFPLTVTSAQKNPTAFYLCASSLDRRALTEAFFGQGTRLTVV.

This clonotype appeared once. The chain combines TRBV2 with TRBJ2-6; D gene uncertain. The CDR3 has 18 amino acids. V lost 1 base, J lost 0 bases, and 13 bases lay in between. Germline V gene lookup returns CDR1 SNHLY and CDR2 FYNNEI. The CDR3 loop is CASSEDGRTGSGANVLTF. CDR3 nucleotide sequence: TGTGCCAGCAGTGAAGACGGCCGGACCGGCTCTGGGGCCAACGTCCTGACTTTC.

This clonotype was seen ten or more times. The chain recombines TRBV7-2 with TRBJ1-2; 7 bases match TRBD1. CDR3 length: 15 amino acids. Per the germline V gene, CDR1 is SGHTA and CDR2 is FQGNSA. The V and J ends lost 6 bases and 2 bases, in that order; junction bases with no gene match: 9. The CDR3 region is CASSFSWTGNYGYTF. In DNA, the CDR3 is TGTGCCAGCAGTTTTTCCTGGACAGGCAACTATGGCTACACCTTC. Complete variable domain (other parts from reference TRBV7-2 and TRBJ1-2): GAGVSQSPSNKVTEKGKDVELRCDPISGHTALYWYRQSLGQGLEFLIYFQGNSAPDKSGLPSDRFSAERTGGSVSTLTIQRTQQEDSAVYLCASSFSWTGNYGYTFGSGTRLTVV.

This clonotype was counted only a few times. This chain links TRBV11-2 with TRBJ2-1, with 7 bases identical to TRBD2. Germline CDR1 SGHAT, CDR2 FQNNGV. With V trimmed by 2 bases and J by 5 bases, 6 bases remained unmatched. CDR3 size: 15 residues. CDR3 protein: CASSLFGGVNNEQFF. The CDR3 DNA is TGTGCCAGCAGCTTATTTGGGGGGGTCAACAATGAGCAGTTCTTC.

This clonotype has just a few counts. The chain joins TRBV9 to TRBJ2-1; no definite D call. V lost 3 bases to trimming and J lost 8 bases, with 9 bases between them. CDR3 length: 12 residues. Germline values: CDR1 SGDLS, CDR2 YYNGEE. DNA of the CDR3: TGTGCCAGCAGCGGGGTAGCCTATGAGCAGTTCTTC. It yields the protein CASSGVAYEQFF.

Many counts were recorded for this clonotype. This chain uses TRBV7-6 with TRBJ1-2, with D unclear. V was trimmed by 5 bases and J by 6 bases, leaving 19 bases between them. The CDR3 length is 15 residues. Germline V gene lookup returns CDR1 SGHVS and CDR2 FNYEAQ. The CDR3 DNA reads TGTGCCAGCAGCCCGACCCGGGTCTCCTTAAATGGCTACACCTTC. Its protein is CASSPTRVSLNGYTF.

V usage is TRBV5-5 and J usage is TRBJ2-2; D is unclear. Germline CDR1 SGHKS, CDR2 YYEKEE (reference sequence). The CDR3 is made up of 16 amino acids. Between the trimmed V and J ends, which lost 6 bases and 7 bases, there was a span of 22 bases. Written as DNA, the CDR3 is TGTGCCAGCACCTCCGGCGCGACGGAGTACATCGGGGAGCTGTTTTTT. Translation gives CASTSGATEYIGELFF.

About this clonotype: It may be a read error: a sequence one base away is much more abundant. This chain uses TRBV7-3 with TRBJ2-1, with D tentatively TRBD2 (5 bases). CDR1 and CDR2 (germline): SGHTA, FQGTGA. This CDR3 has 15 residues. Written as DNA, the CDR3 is TGTGTCAGCAGCCGCACGAGGGCCCTCTACAATGAGCAGTTCTTC. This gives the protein CVSSRTRALYNEQFF.

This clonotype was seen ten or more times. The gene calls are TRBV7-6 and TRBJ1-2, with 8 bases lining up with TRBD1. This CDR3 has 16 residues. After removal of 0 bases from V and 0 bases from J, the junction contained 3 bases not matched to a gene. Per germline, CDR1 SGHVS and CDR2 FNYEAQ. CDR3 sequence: CASSLAGQGTNYGYTF. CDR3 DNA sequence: TGTGCCAGCAGCTTAGCCGGACAGGGAACTAACTATGGCTACACCTTC.

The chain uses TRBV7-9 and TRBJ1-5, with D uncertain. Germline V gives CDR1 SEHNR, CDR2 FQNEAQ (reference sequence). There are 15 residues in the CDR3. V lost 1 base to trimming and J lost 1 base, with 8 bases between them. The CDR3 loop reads CASSLGWESNQPQHF. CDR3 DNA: TGTGCCAGCAGCTTAGGATGGGAGAGCAATCAGCCCCAGCATTTT.

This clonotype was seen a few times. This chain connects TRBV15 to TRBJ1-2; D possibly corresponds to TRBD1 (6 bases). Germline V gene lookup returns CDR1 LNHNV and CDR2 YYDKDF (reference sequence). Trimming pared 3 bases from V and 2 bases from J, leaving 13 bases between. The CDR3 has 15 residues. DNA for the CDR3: TGTGCCACCAGCAGCGAGAGACAGGCAAACTATGGCTACACCTTC. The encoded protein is CATSSERQANYGYTF. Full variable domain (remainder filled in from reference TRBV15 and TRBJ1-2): DAMVIQNPRYQVTQFGKPVTLSCSQTLNHNVMYWYQQKSSQAPKLLFHYYDKDFNNEADTPDNFQSRRPNTSFCFLDIRSPGLGDTAMYLCATSSERQANYGYTFGSGTRLTVV.

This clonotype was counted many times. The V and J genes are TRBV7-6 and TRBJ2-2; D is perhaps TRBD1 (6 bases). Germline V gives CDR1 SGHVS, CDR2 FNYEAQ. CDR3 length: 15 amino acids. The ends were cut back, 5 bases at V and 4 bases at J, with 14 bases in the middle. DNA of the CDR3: TGTGCCAGCAGCCCCAGGGGTAGCGCCACCGGGGAGCTGTTTTTT. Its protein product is CASSPRGSATGELFF.

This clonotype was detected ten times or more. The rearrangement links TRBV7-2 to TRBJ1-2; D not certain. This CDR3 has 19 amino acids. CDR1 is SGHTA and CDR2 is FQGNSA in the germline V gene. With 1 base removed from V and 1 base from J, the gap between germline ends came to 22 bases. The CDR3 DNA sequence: TGTGCCAGCAGCTTAGGGAGCCCCCACAGATCCGGTTTTAACTATGGCTACACCTTC. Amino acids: CASSLGSPHRSGFNYGYTF.

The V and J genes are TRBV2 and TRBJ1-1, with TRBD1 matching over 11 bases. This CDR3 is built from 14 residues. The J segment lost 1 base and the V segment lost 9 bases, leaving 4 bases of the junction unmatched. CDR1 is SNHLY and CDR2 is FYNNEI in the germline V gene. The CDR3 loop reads CASGTGGSNTEAFF. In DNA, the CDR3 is TGTGCCAGTGGGACAGGGGGATCGAACACTGAAGCTTTCTTT.